This T cell receptor beta chain was obtained from a study of beta chain features in type 1 diabetes. Regarding this clone: The antigen is not known.

Study-level points and caveats: Across patients, naive, central memory and Treg TCRB repertoires exhibited apparently greater similarity than was observed across healthy donors. A pattern of fewer insertions and more deletions at VDJ junctions was seen in type 1 diabetes patients. Type 1 diabetes patients showed a moderate but significant shortening of TCRB CDR3s in all four CD4+ subsets.

CD4+ naive, central memory, regulatory and stem cell-like memory subsets were isolated by sorting on CD45RO/CCR7/CD25/CD127/CD95/CD27. CDR1 GTSNPN and CDR2 SVGIG come from the germline V gene (reference sequence). Trimming took 4 bases from V and 4 from J; bases not matched to a gene: 4. CDR3 length: 13 amino acids. As every portion of the isolated RNA was reverse transcribed, the sequencing read expressed TCRB transcripts. Profiled with immunoSEQ multiplex PCR; TCRdb holds only in-frame clones, not every one. The table lists hundreds of thousands of clones, 68% of them singletons, with around 0.05% in the top ten.

The chain joins TRBV30 to TRBJ2-1, with TRBD2 matching 7 bases. The TCR was taken from a man younger than 45 in good health. Sequenced sample: naive CD4+ T cells from blood. The CDR3 bases are TGTGCCTGGACCGGGGGGATTTACAATGAGCAGTTCTTC. This codes for CAWTGGIYNEQFF.